These T cell receptor beta chains were read from a single sample in a study of T cell repertoires and HLA-DP antigens. No antigen has been assigned to these receptors. Clones were sequenced by immunoSEQ multiplex PCR, and TCRdb holds only the in-frame ones, with some missing. The sample holds roughly 70,000 clones, 80% seen once. Material: CD4+ T cells from PBMCs. The receptors were gathered from a man aged 55 to 69 in good health and CMV-seronegative. The CDR3 runs from the conserved cysteine through the conserved F or W. The order of the fields is CDR3 DNA, CDR3 protein, V gene, D gene, J gene, clone size. D genes are given only for firm matches. Only part of the rows carry a size: once, few, many, or a class if the clone is expanded.

cdr3_nt: TGTGCCAGCAGCTTAAGTCCCCAAGAGACCCAGTACTTC
cdr3_aa: CASSLSPQETQYF
v_call: TRBV7-3
d_call: .
j_call: TRBJ2-5
clone_size: .

cdr3_nt: TGTGCCAGCAGCGGCCGGGACCATAACGAGCAGTACTTC
cdr3_aa: CASSGRDHNEQYF
v_call: TRBV9
d_call: .
j_call: TRBJ2-7
clone_size: .

cdr3_nt: TGTGCCAGCAGCTTAGGCCAGATGAACTATGGCTACACCTTC
cdr3_aa: CASSLGQMNYGYTF
v_call: TRBV7-9
d_call: .
j_call: TRBJ1-2
clone_size: .

cdr3_nt: TGCGCCAGCAGCTTGGAGCGACCGATTGGAGGGACCCAGTACTTC
cdr3_aa: CASSLERPIGGTQYF
v_call: TRBV5-1
d_call: .
j_call: TRBJ2-5
clone_size: .

cdr3_nt: TGTGCCAGTAGTATAACTCGACAGGGGGCTAGAACAGATACGCAGTATTTT
cdr3_aa: CASSITRQGARTDTQYF
v_call: TRBV19
d_call: TRBD1
j_call: TRBJ2-3
clone_size: .

cdr3_nt: TGTGCCAGCAGCTTATTGTCCAGGGTTAATGGCTACACCTTC
cdr3_aa: CASSLLSRVNGYTF
v_call: TRBV7-9
d_call: .
j_call: TRBJ1-2
clone_size: few

cdr3_nt: TGTGCCAGCAGCTCGGGATTGACGAGGGTCGACAATGAGCAGTTCTTC
cdr3_aa: CASSSGLTRVDNEQFF
v_call: TRBV11-3
d_call: .
j_call: TRBJ2-1
clone_size: .

cdr3_nt: TGTGCCAGCAGCCAAGAAGGGGGGTTCAACACTGAAGCTTTCTTT
cdr3_aa: CASSQEGGFNTEAFF
v_call: TRBV4-2
d_call: .
j_call: TRBJ1-1
clone_size: once

cdr3_nt: TGTGCCAGCAGCTCGACTAGCGGGATTTACAATGAGCAGTTCTTC
cdr3_aa: CASSSTSGIYNEQFF
v_call: TRBV7-2
d_call: TRBD2
j_call: TRBJ2-1
clone_size: .

cdr3_nt: TGTGCCAGCAGCGTAGGCAGGGGAAATGAAAAACTGTTTTTT
cdr3_aa: CASSVGRGNEKLFF
v_call: TRBV9
d_call: .
j_call: TRBJ1-4
clone_size: .

cdr3_nt: TGTGCCAGCAGCCGGGACGGAGGGAATTCACCCCTCCACTTT
cdr3_aa: CASSRDGGNSPLHF
v_call: TRBV28
d_call: .
j_call: TRBJ1-6
clone_size: .

cdr3_nt: TGTGCCAGCAGCCAAGTTAGTAGCGGGAGTTGGGATAGGCGAAATGAGCAGTTCTTC
cdr3_aa: CASSQVSSGSWDRRNEQFF
v_call: TRBV14
d_call: TRBD2
j_call: TRBJ2-1
clone_size: few

cdr3_nt: TGTGCCAGCAGCCCACCAAGCGGTAGGGCGCAGTATTTT
cdr3_aa: CASSPPSGRAQYF
v_call: TRBV7-3
d_call: .
j_call: TRBJ2-3
clone_size: .

cdr3_nt: TGCGCCAGCAACCAACCGGGTTCGGGGAACATTCAGTACTTC
cdr3_aa: CASNQPGSGNIQYF
v_call: TRBV4-1
d_call: .
j_call: TRBJ2-4
clone_size: .

cdr3_nt: TGTGCCAGCAGCCAAACAAGGGGTCAGCTATCTTTGCCTTTCTTT
cdr3_aa: CASSQTRGQLSLPFF
v_call: TRBV11-2
d_call: .
j_call: TRBJ1-1
clone_size: .

cdr3_nt: TGTGCCAGCAGCTTAGTGGCTAGCGGGAGCTCCGGGGAGCTGTTTTTT
cdr3_aa: CASSLVASGSSGELFF
v_call: TRBV7-6
d_call: TRBD2
j_call: TRBJ2-2
clone_size: .

cdr3_nt: TGTGCCAGCAGCTTCCTACACAGCGTCCCTAGGTTGGGCTCACCCCTCCACTTT
cdr3_aa: CASSFLHSVPRLGSPLHF
v_call: TRBV11-2
d_call: .
j_call: TRBJ1-6
clone_size: .

cdr3_nt: TGTGCCAGCAGCTTGGGGACAGGGGGCTTAGGGGAGCAGTACTTC
cdr3_aa: CASSLGTGGLGEQYF
v_call: TRBV5-4
d_call: TRBD1
j_call: TRBJ2-5
clone_size: once

cdr3_nt: TGTGCCAGCTCACAGGGACGGAACTATGGCTACACCTTC
cdr3_aa: CASSQGRNYGYTF
v_call: TRBV18
d_call: .
j_call: TRBJ1-2
clone_size: .

cdr3_nt: TGTGCCACCCAGGTAGGGGGGGCTCGGAACGAGCAGTACTTC
cdr3_aa: CATQVGGARNEQYF
v_call: TRBV6-5
d_call: .
j_call: TRBJ2-7
clone_size: .

cdr3_nt: TGTGCCAGCAGCGGGACAGGCTATGGCTACACCTTC
cdr3_aa: CASSGTGYGYTF
v_call: TRBV6-1
d_call: TRBD1
j_call: TRBJ1-2
clone_size: .

cdr3_nt: TGTGCCAGCAGCGTAGCGCCAAAGGTCCTCTCCTACGAGCAGTACTTC
cdr3_aa: CASSVAPKVLSYEQYF
v_call: TRBV9
d_call: .
j_call: TRBJ2-7
clone_size: once

cdr3_nt: TGTGCCAGCAGCCCTACAGGGGGGGTCACTGAAGCTTTCTTT
cdr3_aa: CASSPTGGVTEAFF
v_call: TRBV7-3
d_call: TRBD1
j_call: TRBJ1-1
clone_size: .

cdr3_nt: TGCGCCAGCAGCCGCGAGGTAACGACAGGGGTCGGGAATCAGCCCCAGCATTTT
cdr3_aa: CASSREVTTGVGNQPQHF
v_call: TRBV4-1
d_call: TRBD1
j_call: TRBJ1-5
clone_size: .

cdr3_nt: TGTGCCAGCAGCGTATCAGCGACAGGGGGTGAAAAACTGTTTTTT
cdr3_aa: CASSVSATGGEKLFF
v_call: TRBV9
d_call: TRBD1
j_call: TRBJ1-4
clone_size: .

cdr3_nt: TGTGCCAGCAGTTTATCGGCGGGCTCAGAGACCCAGTACTTC
cdr3_aa: CASSLSAGSETQYF
v_call: TRBV28
d_call: .
j_call: TRBJ2-5
clone_size: .

cdr3_nt: TGTGCCAGCAGCCCCGACAGGGGAAAAGCTTTCTTT
cdr3_aa: CASSPDRGKAFF
v_call: TRBV7-2
d_call: TRBD1
j_call: TRBJ1-1
clone_size: .

cdr3_nt: TGTGCCAGCACCAGACAGGGGGCGTATGATACGCAGTATTTT
cdr3_aa: CASTRQGAYDTQYF
v_call: TRBV7-9
d_call: TRBD1
j_call: TRBJ2-3
clone_size: once

cdr3_nt: TGTGCCAGCAGCGTAGCTCCTAGGGATGAGACCCAGTACTTC
cdr3_aa: CASSVAPRDETQYF
v_call: TRBV9
d_call: .
j_call: TRBJ2-5
clone_size: .

cdr3_nt: TGTGCCAGCAGCTTAGATATGAATTCACCCCTCCACTTT
cdr3_aa: CASSLDMNSPLHF
v_call: TRBV7-2
d_call: .
j_call: TRBJ1-6
clone_size: .

cdr3_nt: TGTGCCAGCAGGGGGACAGGGGGACTAGGCTACACCTTC
cdr3_aa: CASRGTGGLGYTF
v_call: TRBV2
d_call: TRBD1
j_call: TRBJ1-2
clone_size: .

cdr3_nt: TGTACCATCAGAGGACAGGTGGACACTGAAGCTTTCTTT
cdr3_aa: CTIRGQVDTEAFF
v_call: TRBV10-3
d_call: TRBD1
j_call: TRBJ1-1
clone_size: .

cdr3_nt: TGTGCCAGCAGCCCGGACCTGTTTAATTCACCCCTCCACTTT
cdr3_aa: CASSPDLFNSPLHF
v_call: TRBV5-4
d_call: .
j_call: TRBJ1-6
clone_size: .

cdr3_nt: TGCGCCAGCAGCGGGGGCGGAAAAACTGGATACACAGATACGCAGTATTTT
cdr3_aa: CASSGGGKTGYTDTQYF
v_call: TRBV5-1
d_call: .
j_call: TRBJ2-3
clone_size: .

cdr3_nt: TGTGCCTGGAGGGGGGACAGCCTCACCGGGGAGCTGTTTTTT
cdr3_aa: CAWRGDSLTGELFF
v_call: TRBV30
d_call: TRBD1
j_call: TRBJ2-2
clone_size: .

cdr3_nt: TGTGCCTGGAGTTCCGGACTAGCGGGGGGCAAAGAGACCCAGTACTTC
cdr3_aa: CAWSSGLAGGKETQYF
v_call: TRBV30
d_call: TRBD2
j_call: TRBJ2-5
clone_size: few

cdr3_nt: TGTGCCAGCAGCTTGGGACAGTCCCAAGAGACCCAGTACTTC
cdr3_aa: CASSLGQSQETQYF
v_call: TRBV11-3
d_call: TRBD1
j_call: TRBJ2-5
clone_size: .

cdr3_nt: TGTGCCAGCAGCTTGGTCTCCTCCTACGAGCAGTACTTC
cdr3_aa: CASSLVSSYEQYF
v_call: TRBV5-6
d_call: .
j_call: TRBJ2-7
clone_size: .

cdr3_nt: TGTGCCAGCAGCTTAGCGCCCCTGAGGGCAGGGGGAGGCCAGCCCCAGCATTTT
cdr3_aa: CASSLAPLRAGGGQPQHF
v_call: TRBV7-2
d_call: TRBD1
j_call: TRBJ1-5
clone_size: .

cdr3_nt: TGCAGCGTTGAGGGACAAGAGACCTACGAGCAGTACTTC
cdr3_aa: CSVEGQETYEQYF
v_call: TRBV29-1
d_call: .
j_call: TRBJ2-7
clone_size: .